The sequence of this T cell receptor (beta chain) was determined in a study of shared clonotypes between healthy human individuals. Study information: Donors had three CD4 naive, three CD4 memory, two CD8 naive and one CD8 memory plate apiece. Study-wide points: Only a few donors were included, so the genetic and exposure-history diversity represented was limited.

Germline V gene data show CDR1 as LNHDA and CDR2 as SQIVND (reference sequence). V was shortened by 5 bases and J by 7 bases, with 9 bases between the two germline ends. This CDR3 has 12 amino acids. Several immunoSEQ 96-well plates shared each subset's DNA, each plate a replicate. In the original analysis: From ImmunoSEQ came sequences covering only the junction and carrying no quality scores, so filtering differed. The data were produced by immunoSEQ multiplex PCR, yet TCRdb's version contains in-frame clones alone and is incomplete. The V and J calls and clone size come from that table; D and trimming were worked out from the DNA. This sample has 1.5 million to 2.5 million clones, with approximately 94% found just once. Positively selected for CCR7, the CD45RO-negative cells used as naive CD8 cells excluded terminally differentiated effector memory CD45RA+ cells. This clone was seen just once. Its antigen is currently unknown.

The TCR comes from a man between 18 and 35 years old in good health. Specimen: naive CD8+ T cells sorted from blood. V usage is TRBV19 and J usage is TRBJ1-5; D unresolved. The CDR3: CASSEDGQPQHF. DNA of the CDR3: TGTGCCAGTAGTGAGGACGGCCAGCCCCAGCATTTT.